A selection of T cell receptor beta chains follows, all from one sample in a study of cytomegalovirus exposure and HLA in healthy donors. Sequenced by immunoSEQ multiplex PCR; TCRdb stores in-frame clones only, minus some. Of some 160,000 clones detected, 80% to 85% appear once; the ten largest clones hold 3% to 4%. The sequenced sample was PBMCs. Receptors were obtained from a male donor in good health and CMV-seronegative. Both conserved end residues are part of each CDR3. D genes are given only for firm matches. Clone size, where shown, is once, few, many, or a class for clones that have expanded.

>NA|TRBV27|NA|TRBJ1-1
CASRGWQANTEAFF
TGTGCCAGCAGGGGCTGGCAGGCGAACACTGAAGCTTTCTTT
>NA|TRBV19|NA|TRBJ2-7
CASSVAGASSYEQYF
TGTGCCAGTAGTGTGGCAGGGGCATCCTCCTACGAGCAGTACTTC
>NA|TRBV7-2|NA|TRBJ1-5
CASSLGGFNQPQHF
TGTGCCAGCAGCTTAGGAGGATTCAATCAGCCCCAGCATTTT
>NA|TRBV7-2|NA|TRBJ1-5
CASSQVSSGVNQPQHF
TGTGCCAGCAGCCAAGTCTCCAGCGGGGTCAATCAGCCCCAGCATTTT
>NA|TRBV20-1|NA|TRBJ2-1
CSARQGLEQFF
TGCAGTGCTAGGCAGGGTTTGGAGCAGTTCTTC
>TRBD1|TRBV15|NA|TRBJ1-1
CATSRGQGSTEAFF
TGTGCCACCAGCAGAGGACAGGGGAGCACTGAAGCTTTCTTT
>TRBD1|TRBV11-2|NA|TRBJ2-7
CASSLEHGTDYEQYF
TGTGCCAGCAGCTTAGAGCATGGGACAGACTACGAGCAGTACTTC
>TRBD1|TRBV5-1|NA|TRBJ1-5
CASSPGQGNQPQHF
TGCGCCAGCAGCCCAGGACAGGGCAATCAGCCCCAGCATTTT
>TRBD1|TRBV9|NA|TRBJ1-1
CASSPYRGGTEAFF
TGTGCCAGCAGCCCATACAGGGGGGGAACTGAAGCTTTCTTT
>NA|TRBV6-5|few|TRBJ1-2
CASSGGYGYTF
TGTGCCAGCAGTGGGGGGTATGGCTACACCTTC
>TRBD1|TRBV6-4|few|TRBJ2-1
CASSDSTGGINEQFF
TGTGCCAGCAGTGACTCGACAGGGGGTATCAATGAGCAGTTCTTC
>NA|TRBV7-9|few|TRBJ1-1
CASNLQPGSSTNTEAFF
TGTGCCAGCAACCTACAGCCGGGGAGCTCAACGAACACTGAAGCTTTCTTT
>TRBD1|TRBV2|NA|TRBJ2-3
CASNPGTGRGDTQYF
TGTGCCAGCAACCCCGGGACAGGGCGCGGGGATACGCAGTATTTT
>TRBD1|TRBV9|NA|TRBJ2-2
CASSRKDRGGTGELFF
TGTGCCAGCAGCAGAAAAGACAGGGGCGGGACCGGGGAGCTGTTTTTT
>TRBD1|TRBV9|NA|TRBJ2-7
CASSYSRDRALEQYF
TGTGCCAGCAGCTATTCCCGGGACAGGGCCCTCGAGCAGTACTTC
>TRBD1|TRBV27|NA|TRBJ2-2
CASSVDRGPNTGELFF
TGTGCCAGCAGTGTAGACAGGGGCCCGAACACCGGGGAGCTGTTTTTT
>NA|TRBV27|NA|TRBJ2-5
CASSPQIQETQYF
TGTGCCAGCAGCCCACAGATCCAAGAGACCCAGTACTTC
>NA|TRBV18|NA|TRBJ1-4
CASSLRSGKYSEKLFF
TGTGCTAGCTCACTTAGGTCGGGGAAGTATTCTGAAAAACTGTTTTTT
>NA|TRBV6-5|NA|TRBJ1-1
CASSYGVGSMNTEAFF
TGTGCCAGCAGTTACGGGGTAGGGAGTATGAACACTGAGGCTTTCTTT
>TRBD1|TRBV6-6|NA|TRBJ2-7
CASRTSGTGAEQYF
TGTGCCAGCAGGACTTCCGGGACAGGGGCCGAGCAGTACTTC
>NA|TRBV15|NA|TRBJ1-5
CATSRDRIRVQPQHF
TGTGCCACCAGCAGAGATCGTATCAGGGTTCAGCCCCAGCATTTT
>NA|TRBV15|NA|TRBJ1-1
CATSRDSVRVGDTEAFF
TGTGCCACCAGCAGAGATAGTGTACGGGTCGGTGACACTGAAGCTTTCTTT
>NA|TRBV5-1|NA|TRBJ1-1
CASSLEFLSTEAFF
TGCGCCAGCAGCCTTGAATTCCTGAGCACTGAAGCTTTCTTT
>TRBD1|TRBV2|NA|TRBJ1-6
CASSRTGDGGSPLHF
TGTGCCAGCAGTCGGACAGGGGATGGGGGTTCACCCCTCCACTTT
>NA|TRBV12-2|NA|TRBJ2-3
CASRPRTSGGAVDTQYF
TGTGCAAGTCGCCCTCGGACTAGCGGGGGGGCGGTGGATACGCAGTATTTT
>NA|TRBV4-2|NA|TRBJ2-2
CASSHDYQVGTGELFF
TGTGCCAGCAGCCACGACTACCAGGTGGGCACCGGGGAGCTGTTTTTT
>NA|TRBV19|once|TRBJ2-2
CASSIAAGPTGELFF
TGTGCCAGTAGTATAGCGGCAGGGCCCACCGGGGAGCTGTTTTTT